Each of the 5 T cell receptor beta chains below was sequenced from the same sample in a study of blood T cell repertoires in COVID-19. The assay was immunoSEQ multiplex PCR, and TCRdb's table has in-frame clones only and misses some. The profile shows 150,000 to 200,000 clones, about 86% of them singletons. Sequenced material: peripheral blood. The receptors shown here come from a man between 18 and 35 years old with acute or convalescent COVID-19.

The genes are TRBV7-9 and TRBJ1-4; D remains ambiguous. Germline CDR1 and CDR2: SEHNR and FQNEAQ (reference sequence). This CDR3 is built from 14 residues. Trimming stripped 5 bases from V and 8 bases from J, with 15 bases between. For the CDR3, the DNA is TGTGCCAGCAGCGCGGCCAATTGGGAGGAAAAACTGTTTTTT. This gives the protein CASSAANWEEKLFF.

The genes are TRBV3-1 (or the pseudogene TRBV3-2) and TRBJ2-5; 7 nucleotides agree with TRBD1. The germline V gene encodes CDR1 LGHDT and CDR2 YNNKEL (reference sequence). The CDR3 covers 16 residues. Trimming took 3 bases from V and 2 from J; bases not matched to a gene: 9. CDR3 DNA sequence: TGTGCCAGCAGCCACTGGACAGGAGGAGCTCAAGAGACCCAGTACTTC. This codes for CASSHWTGGAQETQYF.

This clone was recorded only once. The chain combines TRBV6-5 with TRBJ1-2; 7 bases are a match to TRBD1. The V and J ends lost 2 bases and 2 bases, in that order; junction bases with no gene match: 2. CDR1 and CDR2 from the germline V gene are MNHEY and SVGAGI. The CDR3 is 14 residues long. The CDR3 reads CASSYGQANYGYTF. The CDR3, as DNA: TGTGCCAGCAGTTACGGACAGGCCAACTATGGCTACACCTTC.

V usage is TRBV6-6 and J usage is TRBJ2-5, with D perhaps matching TRBD1 (6 bases). The CDR3 has 15 residues. V lost 6 bases to trimming and J lost 2 bases, with 16 bases between them. Germline assignment: CDR1 MNHNY and CDR2 SVGAGI (reference sequence). DNA of the CDR3: TGTGCCAGCAGATCAGGACGAGGGACACAAGAGACCCAGTACTTC. Its translation is CASRSGRGTQETQYF.

This clone was seen only a few times. The rearrangement uses TRBV24-1 and TRBJ2-5, with TRBD2 as a possible D gene (6 bases). V was clipped by 5 bases and J by 2 bases, with 14 bases between them. The CDR3 length is 15 residues. Germline V gene lookup returns CDR1 KGHDR and CDR2 SFDVKD. In DNA, the CDR3 is TGTGCCACCAGTGTAGGTCTGGGGGGACAAGAGACCCAGTACTTC. Protein: CATSVGLGGQETQYF.